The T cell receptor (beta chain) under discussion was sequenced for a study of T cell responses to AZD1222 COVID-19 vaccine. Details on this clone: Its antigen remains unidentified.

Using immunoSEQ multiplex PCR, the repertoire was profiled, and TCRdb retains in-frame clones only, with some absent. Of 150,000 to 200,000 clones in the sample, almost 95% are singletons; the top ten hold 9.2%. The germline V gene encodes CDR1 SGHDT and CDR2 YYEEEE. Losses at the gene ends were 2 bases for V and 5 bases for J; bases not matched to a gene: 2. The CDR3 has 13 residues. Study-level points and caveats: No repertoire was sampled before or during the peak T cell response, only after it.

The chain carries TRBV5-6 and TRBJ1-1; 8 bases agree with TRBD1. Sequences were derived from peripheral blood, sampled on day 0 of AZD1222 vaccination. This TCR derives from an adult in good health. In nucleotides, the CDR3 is TGTGCCAGCAGCTTTACAGGGGGGACTGAAGCTTTCTTT. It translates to CASSFTGGTEAFF.